The entry that follows covers one T cell receptor beta chain sequence. The antigen remains unidentified. The sample belongs to a study of T cell responses to AZD1222 COVID-19 vaccine. Study in general: Second-dose schedules of about 4 or about 12 weeks were combined. Study results and limitations: Vaccine-related CD4 TCRs covered spike, predominating at 160-218 and 743-854. Donors were mostly white British, more females; clonal diversity possibly underestimated. Epitopes outside B.1.351 and B.1.1.7 mutated regions reportedly drew nearly half of spike TCRs.

Germline assignment: CDR1 KGHSH and CDR2 LQKENI. CDR3 length: 16 residues. V was pared by 3 bases and J by 0 bases, with 7 bases of the junction left unmatched. TCRdb keeps only in-frame clones here, not all; method: immunoSEQ multiplex PCR. The data contain about 150,000 clones, 80% to 90% of them seen just once; the ten biggest clones take up 1.9%. The sequencing here drew on peripheral blood, taken on day 0 of AZD1222 vaccination. The chain is built from TRBV18 and TRBJ1-1, with TRBD1 matching 7 bases. This sequence originates from an adult in good health. The CDR3 is CASSPGQLGMNTEAFF. The DNA for the CDR3 is TGTGCCAGCTCACCGGGACAGCTAGGCATGAACACTGAAGCTTTCTTT.